One and the same sample provided the 23 T cell receptor beta chains below, sequenced in a study of blood T cell repertoires in COVID-19 (dated by TCRdb to 2020 to 2022). The protocol used for the library was the immunoSEQ multiplex PCR assay. This is the immuneACCESS table as TCRdb keeps it, with only in-frame sequences that have V and J called. A part of the clones is gone; compared with another copy, unresolved V genes explain less than half, and the rest is unexplained. This sample holds about 160,000 clones; roughly 88% were observed only once. Around 7% of the sample belongs to the ten largest clones. The specimen was peripheral blood. The receptor source for this set is a man older than 75 with COVID-19, enrolled during active disease.

This chain joins TRBV6-1 and TRBJ2-2, with 7 bases that match TRBD1. Germline CDR1 and CDR2: MNHNS and SASEGT. The CDR3 spans 15 residues. With V trimmed by 8 bases and J by 0 bases, 6 bases remained unmatched. The CDR3 protein is CASRPGTANTGELFF. The DNA of the CDR3 is TGTGCCAGCCGTCCCGGGACAGCGAACACCGGGGAGCTGTTTTTT.

This clone was observed a few times. The rearrangement links TRBV4-1 to TRBJ2-2, with D tentatively TRBD1 (6 bases). Trimming pared 5 bases from V and 0 bases from J, leaving 16 bases between. CDR1 and CDR2 (germline): MGHRA, YSYEKL. CDR3 length equals 17 residues. The CDR3 DNA reads TGCGCCAGCAGCGCAGAGGGGACACCCTCGAACACCGGGGAGCTGTTTTTT. The encoded protein is CASSAEGTPSNTGELFF.

The chain has TRBV20-1 and TRBJ1-2; a possible D gene is TRBD1 (6 bases). Trimming shortened V by 3 bases and J by 8 bases, and 7 bases separated the two germline ends. CDR3 length: 10 residues. Germline V CDR1 and CDR2: DFQATT, SNEGSKA (reference sequence). The CDR3 DNA reads TGCAGTGCTAGTAGGGGGGGCTACACCTTC. Translated: CSASRGGYTF.

The rearrangement uses TRBV4-3 and TRBJ1-4; TRBD1 is a possible D gene (5 bases). The V gene's germline CDR1 is LGHNA and CDR2 YSLEER. The CDR3 spans 15 residues. The V gene lost 3 bases and the J gene lost 4 bases, with 12 bases spanning the gap. The CDR3: CASSQRQSYNEKLFF. The DNA for the CDR3 is TGCGCCAGCAGCCAGCGACAGAGCTATAATGAAAAACTGTTTTTT.

The table lists this clone with a few counts. The chain links TRBV4-1 to TRBJ2-7, with a weak D call TRBD2 (6 bases). Germline CDR1 reads MGHRA; CDR2 reads YSYEKL. The CDR3 consists of 16 residues. Trimming took off 0 bases at V and 3 bases at J, with 15 bases between the two ends. CDR3: CASSQDRRTEGYEQYF. CDR3 coding DNA: TGCGCCAGCAGCCAAGATCGGCGGACGGAGGGCTACGAGCAGTACTTC.

The V and J genes are TRBV7-2 and TRBJ2-1; TRBD2 might be the D (5 bases). The germline V and J ends were trimmed by 6 bases and 6 bases, with 12 bases remaining between them. CDR1 and CDR2 from the germline V gene are SGHTA and FQGNSA. This CDR3 comprises 13 residues. CDR3 nucleotide sequence: TGTGCCAGCAGTCGAGAGCGGTCCAATGAGCAGTTCTTC. This sequence encodes CASSRERSNEQFF.

The chain recombines TRBV6-6 with TRBJ1-2; a possible D gene is TRBD1 (5 bases). The CDR3 runs 16 residues. Germline assignment: CDR1 MNHNY and CDR2 SVGAGI (reference sequence). V was pared by 7 bases and J by 2 bases, with 20 bases between. For the CDR3, the DNA is TGTGCCAGCACCAGCTATAGGGGCGCCGGGAACTATGGCTACACCTTC. Its protein is CASTSYRGAGNYGYTF.

The chain links TRBV9 to TRBJ2-7; 8 bases align to TRBD1. Germline V gene data show CDR1 as SGDLS and CDR2 as YYNGEE. The V gene end was trimmed by 0 bases and the J gene end by 2 bases; junction bases not matched to a gene: 1. CDR3 size: 14 residues. CDR3 in amino acids: CASSVADRAYEQYF. The CDR3, as DNA: TGTGCCAGCAGCGTAGCGGACAGGGCCTACGAGCAGTACTTC.

The V gene is TRBV7-2, the J gene TRBJ2-3; 7 bases are shared with TRBD1. V was clipped by 5 bases and J by 6 bases; unmatched bases: 11. The CDR3 spans 15 residues. Germline V CDR1 and CDR2: SGHTA, FQGNSA. The CDR3 reads CASSRTGVKLDTQYF. The DNA of the CDR3 is TGTGCCAGCAGCCGGACAGGTGTAAAGTTGGATACGCAGTATTTT.

The rearrangement joins TRBV5-1 to TRBJ1-4; D gene ambiguous. CDR1 SGHRS and CDR2 YFSETQ come from the germline V gene. The CDR3 length is 16 residues. Trimming shortened V by 0 bases and J by 0 bases, and 9 bases separated the two germline ends. CDR3 sequence: CASSLGFSATNEKLFF. For the CDR3, the DNA is TGCGCCAGCAGCTTGGGTTTCTCTGCAACTAATGAAAAACTGTTTTTT. Full variable domain (missing parts from reference TRBV5-1 and TRBJ1-4): KAGVTQTPRYLIKTRGQQVTLSCSPISGHRSVSWYQQTPGQGLQFLFEYFSETQRNKGNFPGRFSGRQFSNSRSEMNVSTLELGDSALYLCASSLGFSATNEKLFFGSGTQLSVL.

V usage is TRBV5-1 and J usage is TRBJ1-1; 7 bases line up with TRBD1. The CDR3 length is 16 residues. Per the germline V gene, CDR1 is SGHRS and CDR2 is YFSETQ. Unmatched junction bases numbered 7, after V lost 1 base and J lost 1 base. The CDR3 DNA follows: TGCGCCAGCAGCTTGCCTAACCGGGACAGGAACACTGAAGCTTTCTTT. Protein: CASSLPNRDRNTEAFF.

The chain employs TRBV7-9 and TRBJ2-1; 7 nucleotides line up with TRBD2. Germline V gene data show CDR1 as SEHNR and CDR2 as FQNEAQ (reference sequence). V gave up 5 bases and J gave up 7 bases; unmatched junction bases: 11. The CDR3 runs 15 residues. CDR3 sequence (DNA): TGTGCCAGCAGCCCCCCCGGCACTAGCGCGAATGAGCAGTTCTTC. This codes for CASSPPGTSANEQFF.

This chain connects TRBV6-2 or TRBV6-3 to TRBJ1-1, with 10 bases identical to TRBD1. This CDR3 comprises 18 residues. Unmatched junction bases numbered 15, after V lost 4 bases and J lost 4 bases. CDR1 MNHEY and CDR2 SVGEGT come from the germline V gene. The CDR3 reads CASSSRDRGRSDGTEAFF. The CDR3 coding sequence is TGTGCCAGCAGTTCCCGGGACAGGGGTCGATCTGACGGCACTGAAGCTTTCTTT.

Here the CDR3 DNA reads TGTGCCAGCAGCACCGACAGGGGGAGTTCACCCCTCCACTTT. This gives the protein CASSTDRGSSPLHF. The rearrangement uses TRBV5-4 and TRBJ1-6, with 9 bases matching TRBD1. V lost 4 bases to trimming and J lost 9 bases; unmatched junction nucleotides: 5. CDR3 length equals 14 residues. CDR1 and CDR2 (germline): SGHNT, YYREEE (reference sequence).

V and J are TRBV9 and TRBJ1-3; D may be TRBD1 (5 bases). V lost 2 bases and J lost 0, with 9 bases in between. This CDR3 contains 15 residues. The germline CDR1 and CDR2 sequences are SGDLS and YYNGEE. CDR3 sequence (DNA): TGTGCCAGCAGCGTTCAGGGTCACTCTGGAAACACCATATATTTT. Translating it yields CASSVQGHSGNTIYF.

The count of this clone is one. The chain employs TRBV28 and TRBJ1-3; no definite D call. Germline V gene data show CDR1 as MDHEN and CDR2 as SYDVKM. V shed 3 bases and J shed 0 bases, with 6 bases lying between them. The CDR3 sequence is 14 residues long. The CDR3, as DNA: TGTGCCAGCAGTTTTTGGAGCTCTGGAAACACCATATATTTT. Amino acid sequence: CASSFWSSGNTIYF.

The chain carries TRBV5-1 and TRBJ2-5; maybe TRBD1 (6 bases). V lost 4 bases to trimming and J lost 4 bases, with 11 bases between them. Germline V lookup: CDR1 SGHRS, CDR2 YFSETQ. CDR3 size: 13 residues. The CDR3 protein is CASSLQGRETQYF. The CDR3 DNA is TGCGCCAGCAGCCTGCAGGGGCGAGAGACCCAGTACTTC.

The chain is built from TRBV24-1 and TRBJ2-3; 8 bases are shared with TRBD2. V gave up 9 bases and J gave up 14 bases; unmatched junction bases: 15. The CDR3 spans 13 residues. Germline CDR1 reads KGHDR; CDR2 reads SFDVKD. The CDR3 spells CATPASGGGGGYF. The CDR3 DNA sequence: TGTGCCACCCCCGCGAGCGGGGGAGGCGGGGGGTATTTT.

J is TRBJ1-2 and V is TRBV12-3 or TRBV12-4, with 7 bases fitting TRBD1. V shed 6 bases and J 8 bases; nucleotides not matched to a gene: 9. The CDR3 sequence is 13 residues long. CDR3: CASSSWDRSGYTF. As DNA, the CDR3 is TGTGCCAGCAGCTCCTGGGACAGAAGCGGCTACACCTTC.

The chain joins TRBV19 to TRBJ2-6, with TRBD1 matching 12 bases. V lost 6 bases and J lost 1; bases outside the gene matches: 10. The CDR3 runs to 19 residues. Germline V lookup: CDR1 LNHDA, CDR2 SQIVND (reference sequence). In DNA form, the CDR3 reads TGTGCCAGTAGGGAGGTGGGGACAGGGGGCGCTTCTGGGGCCAACGTCCTGACTTTC. Translation gives CASREVGTGGASGANVLTF.

The chain recombines TRBV18 with TRBJ2-3; 7 positions agree with TRBD2. This CDR3 region has 14 residues. The germline gives CDR1 KGHSH, CDR2 LQKENI. Trimming at V came to 6 bases and at J to 0 bases, leaving 3 bases not matched to a gene. The CDR3 spells CASSLAASTDTQYF. DNA of the CDR3: TGTGCCAGCTCCCTAGCGGCTAGCACAGATACGCAGTATTTT.

The gene calls are TRBV19 and TRBJ2-7, with D unclear. From germline, CDR1 is LNHDA and CDR2 SQIVND (reference sequence). The V gene lost 5 bases and the J gene lost 4 bases, with 9 bases spanning the gap. This CDR3 is built from 12 residues. CDR3 in DNA: TGTGCCAGTAGTCCTGGGCTTTACGAGCAGTACTTC. Encoded protein: CASSPGLYEQYF.

The chain is built from TRBV3-1 (or the pseudogene TRBV3-2) and TRBJ1-2; TRBD1 matches at 8 bases. J lost 3 bases, V lost 3 bases, and 0 bases had no gene match. The CDR3 has 13 residues. The germline V gene has CDR1 LGHDT and CDR2 YNNKEL (reference sequence). This CDR3 reads CASSQDRDYGYTF. CDR3 coding DNA: TGTGCCAGCAGCCAGGACAGGGACTATGGCTACACCTTC.